This T cell receptor beta chain originates from a study of blood T cell repertoires in COVID-19. Study details: The cDNA or gDNA used as material had been derived from T cells, B-cell-depleted T cells, or PBMCs.

V dropped 3 bases and J dropped 5 bases, with 16 bases sitting between them. Looked up from germline, CDR1 is LNHDA and CDR2 is SQIVND (reference sequence). The CDR3 length is 15 residues. The method was immunoSEQ multiplex PCR; TCRdb's version includes in-frame clones alone and lacks a portion of them. The sample yields almost 90,000 clones, 88% seen once. Sequenced input: peripheral blood. The V call is TRBV19, the J call TRBJ1-2; tentative D call: TRBD1 (5 bases). This clonotype was sampled from a man older than 75 with acute or convalescent COVID-19. CDR3: CASSIPDRKLYGYTF. CDR3 in DNA: TGTGCCAGTAGTATCCCCGACAGAAAGTTATATGGCTACACCTTC.